This T cell receptor (beta chain) is drawn from a study of blood T cell repertoires in COVID-19. Study details: COVID-19 samples from acute and convalescent phases originated in the United States, Italy and Spain. PBMCs, B-cell-depleted T cells, or T cells were the source of the cDNA or gDNA that made up the material.

Trimming cost V 0 bases and J 7 bases; bases outside gene matches: 7. Germline CDR1 reads MNHEY; CDR2 reads SVGAGI. This CDR3 region has 15 residues. Under the authors' procedure: Reference gene primer amplification gave nucleated cell count estimates. Measured with immunoSEQ multiplex PCR; TCRdb has only the in-frame clones, and not every one. That table furnishes V, J and clone size, whereas the DNA furnished D and trimming. The sample lists around 95,000 clones, approximately 80% occurring once. V and J are TRBV6-5 and TRBJ1-2, with 8 bases matching TRBD1. Source material: peripheral blood. The clonotype was recovered from a woman in her sixties or seventies with acute or convalescent COVID-19. CDR3 loop: CASSYSIGQGGGYTF. CDR3 DNA sequence: TGTGCCAGCAGTTACTCGATAGGACAGGGTGGTGGCTACACCTTC.